These T cell receptor beta chains were read from a single sample in a study of T cell repertoires in cytomegalovirus infection. TCRdb itself ran the reads through MiXCR, one entry per CDR3 protein. The table has around 740,000 distinct CDR3 sequences, approximately 34% seen once. Input material: PBMCs. These receptors were taken from a human donor in good health (CMV status not recorded). Some clones in this sample may be carry-over from other donors' samples. The CDR3 runs from the conserved cysteine through the conserved F or W. D genes are given only for firm matches. Clone size is given for some rows only: seen once, a few or many times, or a class if the clone is expanded.

>TRBV5-1|NA|TRBJ2-1|TRBD1
TGCGCCAGCAGCTATTCCCCCGGGACAGGTTCCTACAATGAGCAGTTCTTC
CASSYSPGTGSYNEQFF
>TRBV6-1|NA|TRBJ2-3|NA
TGTGCCAGCAGGCTCCCGGGACTCACCACAGATACGCAGTATTTT
CASRLPGLTTDTQYF
>TRBV30|few|TRBJ2-3|NA
TGTGCCTGGAACCCGCCGTCGAGTTTGACGGCGGTTGGTACGCAGTATTTT
CAWNPPSSLTAVGTQYF
>TRBV10-3|few|TRBJ2-6|NA
TGTGCCATCAGTGAGTCGAGTTATCGACAGGTCGCCAAAGGGGCCAACGTCCTGACTTTC
CAISESSYRQVAKGANVLTF
>TRBV20-1|few|TRBJ1-1|NA
TGCAGTGCTTTACAGGGAGAAGGAGCTTTCTTT
CSALQGEGAFF
>TRBV12-3/TRBV12-4|NA|TRBJ2-2|NA
TGTGCCAGCAGTTTACGTCGATCCGGGGAGCTGTTTTTT
CASSLRRSGELFF
>TRBV11-2|few|TRBJ1-1|TRBD1
TGTGCCAGCAGCGCAAGCGACAGGGGCCCGGGGCCTAACACTGAAGCTTTCTTT
CASSASDRGPGPNTEAFF
>TRBV7-3|NA|TRBJ2-1|TRBD2
TGTGCCAGCAGCTTCCTTCCCCTAGCGGGGGGGCCCAATGAGCAGTTCTTC
CASSFLPLAGGPNEQFF
>TRBV28|NA|TRBJ1-5|NA
TGTGCCAGCAGTTTTGGGGCCAGGGACCAGCCCCAGCATTTT
CASSFGARDQPQHF
>TRBV19|many|TRBJ2-7|TRBD1
TGTGCCAGTAGTACCCGACAGGGACCCTACGAGCAGTACTTC
CASSTRQGPYEQYF
>TRBV12-3/TRBV12-4|NA|TRBJ2-5|NA
TGTGCCAGCAGTGCTACAGGGGAGGCGTACGCCCACCAAGAGACCCAGTACTTC
CASSATGEAYAHQETQYF
>TRBV19|NA|TRBJ2-7|NA
TGTGCCAGTAGTATAGGCAGCTCCTCTGGATCCTACGAGCAGTACTTC
CASSIGSSSGSYEQYF
>TRBV7-4|NA|TRBJ2-5|TRBD2
TGTGCCAGCAGCTTAAGTAGCGGGACTGGGGAGACCCAGTACTTC
CASSLSSGTGETQYF
>TRBV10-2|NA|TRBJ1-3|NA
TGCGCCAGCTGGGCCGGCTCTGGAAACACCATATATTTT
CASWAGSGNTIYF